Sequencing of this T cell receptor (beta chain) was carried out in a study of shared clonotypes between healthy human individuals. TCRdb's copy holds only in-frame clones and misses some; the assay was immunoSEQ multiplex PCR. Of under 300,000 clones in the sample, 50% to 75% were seen once. Comments on this clone: Its target is unknown.

A CD45RA+ naive subset and a CD45RA-negative memory subset were split from CD4+ cells. Study-level points and caveats: Memory subsets had estimated richness that was generally smaller than that of naive subsets. Rarefaction showed sorted-subset sequencing was incomplete despite large depth.

Material: memory CD4+ T cells sorted from blood. As to subset: CD45RA-negative fraction. The sequence came from a man aged 25 to 40 in good health.

CDR3 nucleotides: TGTGCCAGCGGATTAATTGGACTAGCTGGGGAGACCCAGTACTTC. Translation: CASGLIGLAGETQYF. This chain connects TRBV6-1 to TRBJ2-5; 8 bases match TRBD2. V was pared by 8 bases and J by 5 bases, with 13 bases of the junction left unmatched. This CDR3 has 15 amino acids. The germline V gene encodes CDR1 MNHNS and CDR2 SASEGT.